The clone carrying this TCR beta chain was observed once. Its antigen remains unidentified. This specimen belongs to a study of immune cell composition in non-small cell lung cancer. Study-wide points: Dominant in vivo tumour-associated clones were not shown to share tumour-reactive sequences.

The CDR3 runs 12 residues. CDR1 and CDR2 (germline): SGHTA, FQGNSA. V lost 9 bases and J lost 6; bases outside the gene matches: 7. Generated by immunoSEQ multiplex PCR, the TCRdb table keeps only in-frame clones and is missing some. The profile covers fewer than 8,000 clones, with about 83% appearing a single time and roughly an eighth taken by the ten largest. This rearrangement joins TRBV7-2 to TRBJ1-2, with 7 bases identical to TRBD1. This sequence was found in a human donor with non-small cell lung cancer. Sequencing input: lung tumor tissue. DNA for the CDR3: TGTGCCAGTCGACAGGGTTCGCATGGCTACACCTTC. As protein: CASRQGSHGYTF. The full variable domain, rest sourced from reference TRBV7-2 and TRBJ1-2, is GAGVSQSPSNKVTEKGKDVELRCDPISGHTALYWYRQSLGQGLEFLIYFQGNSAPDKSGLPSDRFSAERTGGSVSTLTIQRTQQEDSAVYLCASRQGSHGYTFGSGTRLTVV.